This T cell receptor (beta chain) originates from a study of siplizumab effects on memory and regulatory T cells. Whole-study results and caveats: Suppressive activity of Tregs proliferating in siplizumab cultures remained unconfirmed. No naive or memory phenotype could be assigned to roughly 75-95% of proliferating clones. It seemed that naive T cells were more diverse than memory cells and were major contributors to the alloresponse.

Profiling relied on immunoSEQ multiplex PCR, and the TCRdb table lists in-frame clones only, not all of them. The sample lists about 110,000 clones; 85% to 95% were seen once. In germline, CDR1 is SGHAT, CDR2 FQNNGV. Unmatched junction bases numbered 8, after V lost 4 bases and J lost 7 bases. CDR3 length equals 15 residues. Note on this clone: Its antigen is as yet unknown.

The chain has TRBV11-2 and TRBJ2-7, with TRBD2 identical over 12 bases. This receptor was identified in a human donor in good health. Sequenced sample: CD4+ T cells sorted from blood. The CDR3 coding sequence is TGTGCCAGCAGCTCTCTAGCGGGGGGGGTGAGGGAGCAGTACTTC. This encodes CASSSLAGGVREQYF.